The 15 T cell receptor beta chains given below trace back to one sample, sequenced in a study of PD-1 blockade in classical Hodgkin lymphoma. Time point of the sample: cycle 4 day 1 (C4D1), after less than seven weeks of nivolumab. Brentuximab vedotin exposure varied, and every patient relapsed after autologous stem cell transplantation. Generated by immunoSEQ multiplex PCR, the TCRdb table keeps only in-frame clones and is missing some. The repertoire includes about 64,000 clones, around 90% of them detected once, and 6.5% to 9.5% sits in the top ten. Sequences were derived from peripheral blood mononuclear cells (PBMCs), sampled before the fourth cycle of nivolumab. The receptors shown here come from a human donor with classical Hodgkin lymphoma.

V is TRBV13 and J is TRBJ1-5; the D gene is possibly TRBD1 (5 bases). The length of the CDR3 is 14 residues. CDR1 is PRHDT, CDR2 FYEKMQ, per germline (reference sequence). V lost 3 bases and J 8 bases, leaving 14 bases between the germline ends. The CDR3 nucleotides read TGTGCCAGCAGCTTCGCCGGGACCGAGGAGCCCCAGCATTTT. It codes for CASSFAGTEEPQHF.

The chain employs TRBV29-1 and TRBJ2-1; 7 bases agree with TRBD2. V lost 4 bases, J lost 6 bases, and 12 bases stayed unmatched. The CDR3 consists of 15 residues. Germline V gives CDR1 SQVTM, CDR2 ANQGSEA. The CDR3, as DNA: TGCAGCGTTGGGGCCGGACTAGGGTGGATCAATGAGCAGTTCTTC. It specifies CSVGAGLGWINEQFF.

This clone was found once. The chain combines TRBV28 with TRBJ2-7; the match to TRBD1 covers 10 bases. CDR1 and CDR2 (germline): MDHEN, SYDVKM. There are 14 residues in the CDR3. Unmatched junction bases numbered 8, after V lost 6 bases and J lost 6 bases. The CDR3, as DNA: TGTGCCAGCAGCGACCGACAGGGGGCCTCCGAGCAGTACTTC. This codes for CASSDRQGASEQYF.

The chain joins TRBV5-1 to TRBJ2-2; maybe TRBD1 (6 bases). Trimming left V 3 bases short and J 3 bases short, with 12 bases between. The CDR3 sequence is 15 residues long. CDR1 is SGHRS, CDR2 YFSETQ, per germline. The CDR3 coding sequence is TGCGCCAGCAGCTCACCCGGGACATACACCGGGGAGCTGTTTTTT. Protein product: CASSSPGTYTGELFF.

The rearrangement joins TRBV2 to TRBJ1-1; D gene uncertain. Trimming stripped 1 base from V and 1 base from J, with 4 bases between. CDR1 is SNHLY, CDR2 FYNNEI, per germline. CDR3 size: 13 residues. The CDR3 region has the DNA TGTGCCAGCAGTGAAGTGGAGAACACTGAAGCTTTCTTT. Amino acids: CASSEVENTEAFF.

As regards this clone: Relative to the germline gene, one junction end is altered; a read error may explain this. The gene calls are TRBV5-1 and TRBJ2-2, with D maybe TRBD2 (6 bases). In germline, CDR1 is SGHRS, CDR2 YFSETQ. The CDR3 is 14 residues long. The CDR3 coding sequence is TGCGCCAGCGGCTTGCCTAGCGCGGCCGGGGAGCTGTTTTTT. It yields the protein CASGLPSAAGELFF. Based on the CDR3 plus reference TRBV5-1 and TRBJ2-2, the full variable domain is KAGVTQTPRYLIKTRGQQVTLSCSPISGHRSVSWYQQTPGQGLQFLFEYFSETQRNKGNFPGRFSGRQFSNSRSEMNVSTLELGDSALYLCASGLPSAAGELFFGEGSRLTVL.

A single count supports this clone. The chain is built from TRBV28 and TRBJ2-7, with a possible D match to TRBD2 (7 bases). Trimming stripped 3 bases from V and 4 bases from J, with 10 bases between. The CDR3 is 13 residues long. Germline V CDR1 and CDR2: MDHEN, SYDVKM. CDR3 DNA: TGTGCCAGCAGTTTGGGGGGGCCGTACGAGCAGTACTTC. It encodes CASSLGGPYEQYF.

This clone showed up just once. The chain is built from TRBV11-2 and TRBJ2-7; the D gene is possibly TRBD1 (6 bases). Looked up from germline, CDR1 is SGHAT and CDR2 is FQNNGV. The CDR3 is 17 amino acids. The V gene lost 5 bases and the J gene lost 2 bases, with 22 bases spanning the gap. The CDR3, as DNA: TGTGCCAGCAGCCGTAAAACTCAACAGGGTACTCCCTACGAGCAGTACTTC. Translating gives CASSRKTQQGTPYEQYF.

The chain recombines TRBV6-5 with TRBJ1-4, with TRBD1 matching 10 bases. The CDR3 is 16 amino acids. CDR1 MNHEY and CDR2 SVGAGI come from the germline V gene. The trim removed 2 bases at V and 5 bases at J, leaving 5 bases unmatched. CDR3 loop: CASSYGTGAGNEKLFF. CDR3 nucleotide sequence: TGTGCCAGCAGTTACGGGACAGGGGCAGGGAATGAAAAACTGTTTTTT.

In DNA, the CDR3 is TGTGCCAGCTCACCACCAGTCAGCCTGTACTCTGGGGCCAACGTCCTGACTTTC. Its translation is CASSPPVSLYSGANVLTF. This chain connects TRBV18 to TRBJ2-6, with unresolved D. The CDR3 loop spans 18 amino acids. Trimming left V 0 bases short and J 0 bases short, with 12 bases between. In germline, CDR1 is KGHSH, CDR2 LQKENI. Drawing the rest from reference TRBV18 and TRBJ2-6, the complete variable domain is NAGVMQNPRHLVRRRGQEARLRCSPMKGHSHVYWYRQLPEEGLKFMVYLQKENIIDESGMPKERFSAEFPKEGPSILRIQQVVRGDSAAYFCASSPPVSLYSGANVLTFGAGSRLTVL.

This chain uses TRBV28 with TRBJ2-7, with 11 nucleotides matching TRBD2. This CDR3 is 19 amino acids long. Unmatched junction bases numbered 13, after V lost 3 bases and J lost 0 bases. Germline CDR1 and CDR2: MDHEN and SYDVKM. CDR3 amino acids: CASSFPLGLAGKSSYEQYF. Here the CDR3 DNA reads TGTGCCAGCAGTTTCCCTCTTGGACTAGCGGGTAAGAGCTCCTACGAGCAGTACTTC.

CDR3 in amino acids: CASSLVVGQGAYEQYF. In DNA, the CDR3 is TGTGCCAGCAGCTTAGTTGTAGGACAGGGGGCTTACGAGCAGTACTTC. This sequence joins TRBV7-9 and TRBJ2-7; 11 bases align to TRBD1. J lost 4 bases, V lost 1 base, and 6 bases had no gene match. CDR1 is SEHNR and CDR2 is FQNEAQ in the germline V gene (reference sequence). CDR3 size: 16 residues. Full variable domain (rest looked up from reference TRBV7-9 and TRBJ2-7): DTGVSQNPRHKITKRGQNVTFRCDPISEHNRLYWYRQTLGQGPEFLTYFQNEAQLEKSRLLSDRFSAERPKGSFSTLEIQRTEQGDSAMYLCASSLVVGQGAYEQYFGPGTRLTVT.

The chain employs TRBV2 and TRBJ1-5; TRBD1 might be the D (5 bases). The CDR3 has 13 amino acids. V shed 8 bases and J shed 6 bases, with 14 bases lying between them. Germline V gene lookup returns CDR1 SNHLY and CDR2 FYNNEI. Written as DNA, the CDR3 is TGTGCCAGCTTGGAGGGGTTAAGTCAGCCCCAGCATTTT. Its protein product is CASLEGLSQPQHF.

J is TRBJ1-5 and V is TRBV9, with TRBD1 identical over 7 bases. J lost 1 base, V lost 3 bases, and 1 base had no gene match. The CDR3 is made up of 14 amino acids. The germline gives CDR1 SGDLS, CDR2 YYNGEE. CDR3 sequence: CASSGQGSNQPQHF. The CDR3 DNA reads TGTGCCAGCAGCGGACAGGGAAGCAATCAGCCCCAGCATTTT.

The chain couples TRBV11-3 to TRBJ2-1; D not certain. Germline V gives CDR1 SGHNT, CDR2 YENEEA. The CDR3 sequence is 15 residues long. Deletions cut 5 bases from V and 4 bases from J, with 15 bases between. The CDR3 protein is CASSPRFGPYNEQFF. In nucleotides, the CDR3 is TGTGCCAGCAGCCCTCGCTTTGGGCCGTACAATGAGCAGTTCTTC.